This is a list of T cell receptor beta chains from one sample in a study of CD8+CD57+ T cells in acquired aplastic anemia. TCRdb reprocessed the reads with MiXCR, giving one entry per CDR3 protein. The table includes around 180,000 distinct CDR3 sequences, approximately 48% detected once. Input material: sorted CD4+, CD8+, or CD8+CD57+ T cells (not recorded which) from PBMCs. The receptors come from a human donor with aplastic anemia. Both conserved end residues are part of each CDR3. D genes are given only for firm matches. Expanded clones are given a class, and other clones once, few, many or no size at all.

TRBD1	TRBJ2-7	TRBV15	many	CATSSPGQREYEQYF	TGTGCCACCAGCAGTCCGGGACAGAGGGAATACGAGCAGTACTTC
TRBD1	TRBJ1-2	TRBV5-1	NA	CSSSLDREGYGYTF	TGCTCCAGCAGCTTGGACAGGGAGGGGTATGGCTACACCTTC
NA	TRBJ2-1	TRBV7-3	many	CASSAGTYNEQFF	TGTGCCAGCAGCGCCGGGACTTACAATGAGCAGTTCTTC
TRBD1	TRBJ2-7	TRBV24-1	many	CATSDPVGGGKQYF	TGTGCCACCAGTGACCCCGTAGGGGGCGGAAAGCAGTACTTC
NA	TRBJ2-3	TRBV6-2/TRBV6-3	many	CASSYSQGVAGTDTQYF	TGTGCCAGCAGTTACTCACAGGGTGTAGCGGGCACAGATACGCAGTATTTT
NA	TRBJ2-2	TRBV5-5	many	CASSPVVGITGELFF	TGTGCCAGCAGCCCCGTAGTAGGGATCACCGGGGAGCTGTTTTTT
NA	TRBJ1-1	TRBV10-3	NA	CAIRGLGEGNTEAFF	TGTGCCATCAGGGGTCTGGGTGAGGGAAACACTGAAGCTTTCTTT
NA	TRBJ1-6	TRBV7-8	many	CASSTPRPSSYNSPLHF	TGTGCCAGCAGCACCCCTCGCCCCAGCTCCTATAATTCACCCCTCCACTTT
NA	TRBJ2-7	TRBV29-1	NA	CSVEVGEDRLYEQYF	TGCAGCGTTGAAGTCGGCGAGGACAGACTCTACGAGCAGTACTTC
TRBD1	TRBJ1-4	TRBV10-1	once	CASSYPTGADEKLFF	TGTGCCAGCAGTTACCCAACAGGGGCCGATGAAAAACTGTTTTTT
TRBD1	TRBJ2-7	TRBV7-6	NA	CASSLLTGANTYEQYF	TGTGCCAGCAGCCTCCTGACAGGGGCCAACACCTACGAGCAGTACTTC
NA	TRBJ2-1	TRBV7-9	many	CASSTASTTGSNEQFF	TGTGCCAGTTCGACAGCTTCGACTACGGGTTCCAATGAGCAGTTCTTC
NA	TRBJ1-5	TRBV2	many	CASSEIGRDSNQPQHF	TGTGCCAGCAGTGAAATAGGTCGGGATAGCAATCAGCCCCAGCATTTT